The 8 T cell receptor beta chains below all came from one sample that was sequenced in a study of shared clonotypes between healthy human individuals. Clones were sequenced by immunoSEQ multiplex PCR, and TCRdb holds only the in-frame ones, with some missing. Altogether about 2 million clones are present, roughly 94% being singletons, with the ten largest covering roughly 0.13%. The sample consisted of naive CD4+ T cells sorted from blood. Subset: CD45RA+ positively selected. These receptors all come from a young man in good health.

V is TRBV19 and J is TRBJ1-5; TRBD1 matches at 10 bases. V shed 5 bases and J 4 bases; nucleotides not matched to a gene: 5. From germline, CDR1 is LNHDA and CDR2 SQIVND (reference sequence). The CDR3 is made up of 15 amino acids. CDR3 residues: CASSPGTGVNQPQHF. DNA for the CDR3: TGTGCCAGTAGTCCCGGGACAGGGGTAAATCAGCCCCAGCATTTT. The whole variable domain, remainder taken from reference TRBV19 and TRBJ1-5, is DGGITQSPKYLFRKEGQNVTLSCEQNLNHDAMYWYRQDPGQGLRLIYYSQIVNDFQKGDIAEGYSVSREKKESFPLTVTSAQKNPTAFYLCASSPGTGVNQPQHFGDGTRLSIL.

The CDR3 sequence: CASSQSLTSTEAFF. The CDR3 DNA reads TGTGCCAGCAGCCAAAGCCTAACTAGTACTGAAGCTTTCTTT. The rearrangement links TRBV7-8 to TRBJ1-1; D is ambiguous. Trimming removed 5 bases at V and 5 bases at J, with 15 bases between. The CDR3 has 14 amino acids. CDR1 is SGHVS and CDR2 is FQNEAQ in the germline V gene.

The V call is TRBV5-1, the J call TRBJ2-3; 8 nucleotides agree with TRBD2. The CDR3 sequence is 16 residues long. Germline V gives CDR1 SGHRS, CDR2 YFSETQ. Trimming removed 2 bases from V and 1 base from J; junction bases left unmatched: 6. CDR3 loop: CASSFAGTRGTDTQYF. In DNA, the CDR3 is TGCGCCAGCAGCTTTGCCGGGACTAGGGGCACAGATACGCAGTATTTT.

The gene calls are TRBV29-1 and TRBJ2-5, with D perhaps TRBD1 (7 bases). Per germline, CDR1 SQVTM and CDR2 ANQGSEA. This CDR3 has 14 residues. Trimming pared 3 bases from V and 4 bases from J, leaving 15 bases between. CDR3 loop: CSVDYPQGGETQYF. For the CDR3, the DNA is TGCAGCGTTGATTACCCTCAGGGGGGAGAGACCCAGTACTTC.

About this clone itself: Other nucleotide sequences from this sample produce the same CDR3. The CDR3 spells CASSLGGGPYEQYF. CDR3 nucleotides: TGCGCCAGCAGCTTGGGAGGGGGGCCTTACGAGCAGTACTTC. The chain uses TRBV5-1 and TRBJ2-7; D is possibly TRBD1 or TRBD2 (6 bases each). The V gene lost 0 bases and the J gene lost 4 bases, with 11 bases spanning the gap. CDR1 and CDR2 (germline): SGHRS, YFSETQ. The CDR3 has 14 residues.

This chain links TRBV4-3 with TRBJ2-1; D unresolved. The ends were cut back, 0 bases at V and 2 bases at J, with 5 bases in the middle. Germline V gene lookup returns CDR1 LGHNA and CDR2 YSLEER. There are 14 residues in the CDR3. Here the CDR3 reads CASSQDGTYNEQFF. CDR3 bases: TGCGCCAGCAGCCAAGATGGGACCTACAATGAGCAGTTCTTC.

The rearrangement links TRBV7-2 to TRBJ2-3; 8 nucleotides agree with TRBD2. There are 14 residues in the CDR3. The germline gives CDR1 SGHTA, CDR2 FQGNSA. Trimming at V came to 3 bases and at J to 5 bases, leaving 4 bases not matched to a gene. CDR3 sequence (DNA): TGTGCCAGCAGCTTGGGACTAGAATTAGATACGCAGTATTTT. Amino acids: CASSLGLELDTQYF. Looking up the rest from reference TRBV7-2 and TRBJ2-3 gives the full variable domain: GAGVSQSPSNKVTEKGKDVELRCDPISGHTALYWYRQSLGQGLEFLIYFQGNSAPDKSGLPSDRFSAERTGGSVSTLTIQRTQQEDSAVYLCASSLGLELDTQYFGPGTRLTVL.

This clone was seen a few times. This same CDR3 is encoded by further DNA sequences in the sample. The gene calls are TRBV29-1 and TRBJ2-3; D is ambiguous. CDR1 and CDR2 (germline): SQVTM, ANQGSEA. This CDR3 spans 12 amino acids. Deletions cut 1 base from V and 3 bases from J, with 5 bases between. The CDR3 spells CSVEGGTDTQYF. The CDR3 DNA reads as TGCAGCGTTGAAGGGGGAACAGATACGCAGTATTTT.